The clone carrying this T cell receptor beta chain appeared a few times. This CDR3 region has 14 residues. Trimming took off 10 bases at V and 4 bases at J, with 16 bases between the two ends. The germline V gene has CDR1 SNHLY and CDR2 FYNNEI. TCRdb redid the calling of the reads with MiXCR, one entry per CDR3 protein. This table holds 200,000 to 300,000 distinct CDR3 sequences, over 9% found once. The data belong to a study of T cell repertoires in cytomegalovirus infection. This sequence joins TRBV2 and TRBJ1-4, with D perhaps TRBD1 (5 bases). Sequencing used PBMCs. The TCR was taken from a human donor in good health (CMV status not recorded). Some clones in this sample may be carry-over from other donors' samples. The CDR3, as DNA: TGTGCCATTATCGATGACAGAGATAATGAAAAACTGTTTTTT. Encoded protein: CAIIDDRDNEKLFF.